Sequencing of this T cell receptor (beta chain) was carried out in a study of T cells of healthy individuals. TCRdb reprocessed the 5' RACE reads via MiXCR and lists one record per CDR3 protein. The table includes more than 85,000 distinct CDR3 sequences, 17% detected once. Trimming took 2 bases from V and 4 from J, leaving 8 bases between them. Germline CDR1 is MNHEY and CDR2 is SVGAGI. CDR3 length equals 13 residues. This clonotype was found many times. The chain joins TRBV6-5 to TRBJ1-2, with a weak D call TRBD1 (5 bases). This receptor was taken from a human donor in good health. The CDR3 loop reads CASSYGGIYGYTF. CDR3 bases: TGTGCCAGCAGTTACGGGGGGATCTATGGCTACACCTTC.